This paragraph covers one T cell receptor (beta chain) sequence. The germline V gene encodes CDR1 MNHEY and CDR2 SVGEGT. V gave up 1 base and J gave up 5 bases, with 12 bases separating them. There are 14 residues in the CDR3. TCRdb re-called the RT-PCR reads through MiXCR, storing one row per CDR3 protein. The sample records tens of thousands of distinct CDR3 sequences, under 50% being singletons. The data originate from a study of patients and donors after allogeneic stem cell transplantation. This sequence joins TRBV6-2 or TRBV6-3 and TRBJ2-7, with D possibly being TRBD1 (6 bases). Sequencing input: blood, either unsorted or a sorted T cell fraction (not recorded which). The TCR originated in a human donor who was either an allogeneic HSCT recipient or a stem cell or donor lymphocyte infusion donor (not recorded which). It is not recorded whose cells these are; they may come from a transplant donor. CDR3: CASSYLGGSNEQYF. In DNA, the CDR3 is TGTGCCAGCAGTTACTTAGGGGGATCCAACGAGCAGTACTTC.